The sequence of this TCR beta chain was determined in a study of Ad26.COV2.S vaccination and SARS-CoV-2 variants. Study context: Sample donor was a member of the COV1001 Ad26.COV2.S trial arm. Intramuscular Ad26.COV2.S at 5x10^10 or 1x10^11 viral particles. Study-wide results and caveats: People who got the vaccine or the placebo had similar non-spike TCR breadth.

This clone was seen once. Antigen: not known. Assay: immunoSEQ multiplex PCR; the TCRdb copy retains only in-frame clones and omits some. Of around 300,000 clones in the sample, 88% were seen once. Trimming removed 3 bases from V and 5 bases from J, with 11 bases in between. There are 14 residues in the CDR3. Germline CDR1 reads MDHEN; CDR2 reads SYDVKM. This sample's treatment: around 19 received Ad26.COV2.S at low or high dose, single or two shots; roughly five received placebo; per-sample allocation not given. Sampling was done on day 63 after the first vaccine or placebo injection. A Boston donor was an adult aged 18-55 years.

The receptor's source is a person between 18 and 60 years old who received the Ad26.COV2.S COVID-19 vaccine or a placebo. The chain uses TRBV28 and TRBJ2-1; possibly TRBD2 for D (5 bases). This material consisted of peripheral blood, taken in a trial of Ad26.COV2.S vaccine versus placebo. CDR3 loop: CASSLVGAHNEQFF. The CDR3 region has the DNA TGTGCCAGCAGTTTGGTGGGAGCACACAATGAGCAGTTCTTC.